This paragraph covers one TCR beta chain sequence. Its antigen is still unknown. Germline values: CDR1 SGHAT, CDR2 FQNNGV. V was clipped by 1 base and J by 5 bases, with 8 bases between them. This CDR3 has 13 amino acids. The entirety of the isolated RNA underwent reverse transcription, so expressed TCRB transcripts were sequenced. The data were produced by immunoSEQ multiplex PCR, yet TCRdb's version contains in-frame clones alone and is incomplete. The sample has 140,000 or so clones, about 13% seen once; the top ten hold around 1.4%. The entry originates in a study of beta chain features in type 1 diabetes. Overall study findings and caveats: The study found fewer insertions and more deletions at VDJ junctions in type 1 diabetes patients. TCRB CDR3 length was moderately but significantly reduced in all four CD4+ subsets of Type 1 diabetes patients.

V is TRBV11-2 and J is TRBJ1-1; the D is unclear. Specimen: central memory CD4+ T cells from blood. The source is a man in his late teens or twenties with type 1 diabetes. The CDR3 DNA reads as TGTGCCAGCAGCTTAGCCAGAGGGACTGAAGCTTTCTTT. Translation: CASSLARGTEAFF. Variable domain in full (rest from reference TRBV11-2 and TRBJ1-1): EAGVAQSPRYKIIEKRQSVAFWCNPISGHATLYWYQQILGQGPKLLIQFQNNGVVDDSQLPKDRFSAERLKGVDSTLKIQPAKLEDSAVYLCASSLARGTEAFFGQGTRLTVV.